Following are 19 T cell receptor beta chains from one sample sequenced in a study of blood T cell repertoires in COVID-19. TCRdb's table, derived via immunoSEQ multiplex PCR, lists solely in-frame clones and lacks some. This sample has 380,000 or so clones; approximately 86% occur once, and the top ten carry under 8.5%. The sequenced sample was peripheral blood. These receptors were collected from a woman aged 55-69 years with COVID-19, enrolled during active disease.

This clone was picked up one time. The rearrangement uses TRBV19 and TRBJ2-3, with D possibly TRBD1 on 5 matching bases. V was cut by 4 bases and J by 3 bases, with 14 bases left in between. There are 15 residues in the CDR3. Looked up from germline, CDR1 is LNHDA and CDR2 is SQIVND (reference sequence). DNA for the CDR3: TGTGCCAGTAGTAGGCAGGGTGGCGGTACAGATACGCAGTATTTT. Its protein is CASSRQGGGTDTQYF.

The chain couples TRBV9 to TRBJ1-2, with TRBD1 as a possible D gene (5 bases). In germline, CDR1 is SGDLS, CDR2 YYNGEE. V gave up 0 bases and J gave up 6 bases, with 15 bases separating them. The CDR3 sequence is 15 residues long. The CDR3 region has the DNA TGTGCCAGCAGCGTAGACCCCACAGGTCGCAATGGCTACACCTTC. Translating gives CASSVDPTGRNGYTF.

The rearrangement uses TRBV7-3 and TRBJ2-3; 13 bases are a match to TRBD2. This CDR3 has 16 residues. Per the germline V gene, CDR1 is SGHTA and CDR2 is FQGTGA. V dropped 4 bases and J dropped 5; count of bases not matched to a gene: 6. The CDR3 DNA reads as TGTGCCAGCAGCTCGGGACTAGCGGGGAAGGGAGATACGCAGTATTTT. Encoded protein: CASSSGLAGKGDTQYF.

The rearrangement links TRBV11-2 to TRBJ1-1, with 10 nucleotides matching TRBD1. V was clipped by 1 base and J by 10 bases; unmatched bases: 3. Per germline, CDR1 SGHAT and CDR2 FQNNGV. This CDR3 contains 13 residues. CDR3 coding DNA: TGTGCCAGCAGCTTAGTCCGGGACAGGGGAGCTTTCTTT. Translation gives CASSLVRDRGAFF. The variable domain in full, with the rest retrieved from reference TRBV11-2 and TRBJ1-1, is EAGVAQSPRYKIIEKRQSVAFWCNPISGHATLYWYQQILGQGPKLLIQFQNNGVVDDSQLPKDRFSAERLKGVDSTLKIQPAKLEDSAVYLCASSLVRDRGAFFGQGTRLTVV.

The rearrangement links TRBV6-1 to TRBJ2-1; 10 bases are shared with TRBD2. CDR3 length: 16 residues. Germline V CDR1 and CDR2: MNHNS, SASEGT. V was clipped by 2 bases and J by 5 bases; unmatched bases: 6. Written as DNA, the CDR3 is TGTGCCAGCAGTGAAACTGAGCGGGGGGGAGACAATGAGCAGTTCTTC. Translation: CASSETERGGDNEQFF.

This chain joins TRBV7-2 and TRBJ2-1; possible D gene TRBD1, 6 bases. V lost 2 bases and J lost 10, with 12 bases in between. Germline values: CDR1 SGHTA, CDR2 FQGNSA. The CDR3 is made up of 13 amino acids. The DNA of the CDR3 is TGTGCCAGCAGCTTAAGGTCACAGGGCGAGCAGTTCTTC. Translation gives CASSLRSQGEQFF.

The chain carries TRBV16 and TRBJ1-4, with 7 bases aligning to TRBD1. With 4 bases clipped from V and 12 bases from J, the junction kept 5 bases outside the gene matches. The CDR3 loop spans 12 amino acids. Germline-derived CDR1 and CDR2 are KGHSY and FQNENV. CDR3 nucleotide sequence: TGTGCCAGCAGCCCACGGACAGGTCAACTGTTTTTT. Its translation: CASSPRTGQLFF.

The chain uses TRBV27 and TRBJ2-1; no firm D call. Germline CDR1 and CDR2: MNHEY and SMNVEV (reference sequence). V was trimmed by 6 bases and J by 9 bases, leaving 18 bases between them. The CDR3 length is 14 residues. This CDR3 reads CASRPSSGASEQFF. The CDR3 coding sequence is TGTGCCAGCAGACCATCGAGTGGAGCAAGTGAGCAGTTCTTC.

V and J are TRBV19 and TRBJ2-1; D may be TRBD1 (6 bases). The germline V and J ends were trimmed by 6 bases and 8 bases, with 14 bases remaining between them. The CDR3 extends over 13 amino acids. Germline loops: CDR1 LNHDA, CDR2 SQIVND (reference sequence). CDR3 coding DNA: TGTGCCAGTAGACCAGGACAGTCCGATGAGCAGTTCTTC. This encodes CASRPGQSDEQFF. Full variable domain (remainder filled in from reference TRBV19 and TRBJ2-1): DGGITQSPKYLFRKEGQNVTLSCEQNLNHDAMYWYRQDPGQGLRLIYYSQIVNDFQKGDIAEGYSVSREKKESFPLTVTSAQKNPTAFYLCASRPGQSDEQFFGPGTRLTVL.

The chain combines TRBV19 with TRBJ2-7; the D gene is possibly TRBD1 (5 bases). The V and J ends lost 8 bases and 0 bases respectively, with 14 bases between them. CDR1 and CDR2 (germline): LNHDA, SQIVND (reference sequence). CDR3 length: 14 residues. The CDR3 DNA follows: TGTGCCAGTGGGAAGGACACGTTCTCCTACGAGCAGTACTTC. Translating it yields CASGKDTFSYEQYF.

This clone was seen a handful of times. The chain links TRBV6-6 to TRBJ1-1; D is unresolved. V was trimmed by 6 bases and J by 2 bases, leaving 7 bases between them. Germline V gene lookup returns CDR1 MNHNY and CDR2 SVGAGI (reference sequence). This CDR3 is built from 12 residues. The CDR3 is CASRRVNTEAFF. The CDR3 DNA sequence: TGTGCCAGCAGACGCGTAAACACTGAAGCTTTCTTT.

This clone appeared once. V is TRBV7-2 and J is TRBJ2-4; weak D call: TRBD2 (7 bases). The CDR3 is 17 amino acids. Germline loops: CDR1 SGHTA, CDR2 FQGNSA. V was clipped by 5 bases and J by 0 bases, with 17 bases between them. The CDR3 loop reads CASSHGLGGLAKNIQYF. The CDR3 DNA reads TGTGCCAGCAGCCACGGACTAGGGGGGTTAGCCAAAAACATTCAGTACTTC.

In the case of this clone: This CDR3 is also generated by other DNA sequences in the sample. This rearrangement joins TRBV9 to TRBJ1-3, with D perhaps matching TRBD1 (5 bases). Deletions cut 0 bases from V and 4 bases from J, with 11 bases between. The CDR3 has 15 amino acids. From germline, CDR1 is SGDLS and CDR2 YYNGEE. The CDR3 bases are TGTGCCAGCAGCGTAGTCGGGGGTCCGGGAAACACCATATATTTT. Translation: CASSVVGGPGNTIYF. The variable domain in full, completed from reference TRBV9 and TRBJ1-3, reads DSGVTQTPKHLITATGQRVTLRCSPRSGDLSVYWYQQSLDQGLQFLIQYYNGEERAKGNILERFSAQQFPDLHSELNLSSLELGDSALYFCASSVVGGPGNTIYFGEGSWLTVV.

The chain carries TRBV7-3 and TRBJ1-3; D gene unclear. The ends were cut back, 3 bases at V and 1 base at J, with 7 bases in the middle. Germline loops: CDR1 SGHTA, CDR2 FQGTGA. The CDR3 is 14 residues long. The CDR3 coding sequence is TGTGCCAGCAGCTTCGCGGGGTCTGGAAACACCATATATTTT. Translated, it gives CASSFAGSGNTIYF.

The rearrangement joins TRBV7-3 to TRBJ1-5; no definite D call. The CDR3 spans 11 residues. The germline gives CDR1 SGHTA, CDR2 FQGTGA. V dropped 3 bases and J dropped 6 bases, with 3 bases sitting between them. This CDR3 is CASSFRQPQHF. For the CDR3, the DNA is TGTGCCAGCAGCTTTCGTCAGCCCCAGCATTTT.

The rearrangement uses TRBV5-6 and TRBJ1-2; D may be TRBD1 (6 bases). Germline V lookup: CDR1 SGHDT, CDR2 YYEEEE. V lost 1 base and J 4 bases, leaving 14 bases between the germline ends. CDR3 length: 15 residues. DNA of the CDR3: TGTGCCAGCAGCTTGTGGGGTGGGGGCGCCTATGGCTACACCTTC. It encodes CASSLWGGGAYGYTF.

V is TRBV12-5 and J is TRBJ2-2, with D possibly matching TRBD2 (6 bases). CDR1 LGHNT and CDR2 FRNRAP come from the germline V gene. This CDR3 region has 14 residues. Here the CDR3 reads CVSRGDLNTGELFF. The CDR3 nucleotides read TGTGTTTCACGCGGGGACCTTAACACCGGGGAGCTGTTTTTT.

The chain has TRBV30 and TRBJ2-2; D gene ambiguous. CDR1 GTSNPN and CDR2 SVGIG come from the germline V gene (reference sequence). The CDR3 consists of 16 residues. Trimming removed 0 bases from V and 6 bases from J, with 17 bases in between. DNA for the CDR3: TGTGCCTGGAGTGTATATCTTAACTATAAAGCCGGGGAGCTGTTTTTT. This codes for CAWSVYLNYKAGELFF.

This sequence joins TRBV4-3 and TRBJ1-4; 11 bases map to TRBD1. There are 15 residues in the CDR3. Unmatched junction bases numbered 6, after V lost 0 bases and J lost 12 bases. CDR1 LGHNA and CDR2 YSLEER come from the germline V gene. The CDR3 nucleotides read TGCGCCAGCAGCCAAGATGGACAGGGGGCCCTTGAACTGTTTTTT. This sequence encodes CASSQDGQGALELFF.